This T cell receptor (beta chain) derives from a study of blood T cells in healthy people across ages (dated by TCRdb to the mid-2010s). In the study overall: In model experiments, template switching captured about one uniquely barcoded TCR beta cDNA molecule for every two T cells. Using the same blood draw, the study looked at two additional independent replicas of 1 million unique cDNA reads for two donors, one aged 18 to 30 and the other aged 80 or older. The study measured age-related changes in TCR beta repertoire diversity using deep sequencing normalized with unique cDNA molecular identifiers. The donors were split into four age groups: young (average around 17 years), middle-aged (around 37), aged (roughly 65) and long-lived (under 85). To avoid experimental bias, donors of different ages were distributed randomly across sequencing lanes. Overall study outcomes, separate from this receptor: Because donor CMV infection status was unknown, age-related changes in expanded clonotypes were potentially confounded. Compared with the aged group, more naive CD4+ T cells, fewer expanded clones and increased TCR diversity were shown by the long-lived group, suggesting age selection. The percentage of naive T cells measured by flow cytometry correlated strongly with observed TCR beta diversity. Because profiling used bulk unsorted PBMCs, naive and antigen-experienced compartments could not be compared conclusively. As age increased, observed TCR beta diversity per million T cells dropped in a roughly linear way, and a significant reduction was already evident by age 40. Total diversity estimates from one million sequenced T cells were considered lower bounds and underestimates.

V drops 6 bases and J drops 6 bases, leaving 7 bases in between. The CDR3, cysteine through phenylalanine, is 11 amino acids long. The kept DNA is CDR3 alone, 33 bases in frame from the first base. As encoded in the germline V gene, CDR1 is ENHRY while CDR2 is SYGVKD. This clonotype was detected once. The clone's antigen remains unknown. No much larger clone exists at a distance of one base, and base qualities are not known. Systemically healthy Caucasian individuals from Russia, some 36 in total and aged roughly 6 to 100 years, were included as donors. Around 9.7 milliliters of peripheral blood were collected from each donor into EDTA-treated Vacutainer tubes. Ficoll-Paque density-gradient centrifugation was used to isolate PBMCs, with at least 6.5 million per sample. Trizol reagent was used to extract total RNA from the PBMCs, yielding at least 6 micrograms per sample. Naive CD45RAhigh/CD27high T cell percentages were measured by flow cytometry on a PBMC aliquot from every donor.

The library was built by means of 5' RACE. Data came from an Illumina HiSeq 2500. A second about 7 to 12 cycle PCR used a sample-barcoded 5' primer and a J-beta primer mix. Each TCR beta cDNA molecule received a unique molecular identifier from a template-switch 5' adaptor carrying 12 random nucleotides. Each sample yielded at least 2.5 million CDR3-containing paired-end reads. The Mint cDNA synthesis kit, primed by a TRBC-specific oligonucleotide, was used to synthesize first-strand cDNA from all RNA. Following uracil-DNA glycosylase treatment, a first 18-cycle PCR with universal primers M1SS and BC2_uni_R was performed on all cDNA. In the authors' own workflow: For normalization, 1 million high-quality reads, each with a distinct molecular identifier, were randomly selected from each sample. Instead of being binned into consensus sequences, reads that shared molecular identifiers were thrown out. MiTCR, set to a Q25 quality threshold and the strictest error-elimination algorithm, was used for CDR3 identification, clonotype clustering and error correction. A nonparametric unseen species model using Euler transformation provided a lower-bound estimate of total TCR beta diversity. The raw public reads went through TCRdb reprocessing: fastp at Q25, MiXCR clone calling, in-frame beta chains kept. One record per CDR3 amino acid sequence lists the most common genes and DNA. The V and J calls and clone size are TCRdb's, not the authors'. The sample records approximately 880,000 distinct CDR3 sequences, around 48% of which are singletons. The top ten hold 13% of the sample.

The sample taken for sequencing was blood. The TCR was taken from a young man in good health. The chain links TRBV10-3 with TRBJ2-3, with the identity of the D gene unclear. The sequence in DNA is TGTGCCATCAGGGCGCAGGATACGCAGTATTTT. Translated, this gives CAIRAQDTQYF.